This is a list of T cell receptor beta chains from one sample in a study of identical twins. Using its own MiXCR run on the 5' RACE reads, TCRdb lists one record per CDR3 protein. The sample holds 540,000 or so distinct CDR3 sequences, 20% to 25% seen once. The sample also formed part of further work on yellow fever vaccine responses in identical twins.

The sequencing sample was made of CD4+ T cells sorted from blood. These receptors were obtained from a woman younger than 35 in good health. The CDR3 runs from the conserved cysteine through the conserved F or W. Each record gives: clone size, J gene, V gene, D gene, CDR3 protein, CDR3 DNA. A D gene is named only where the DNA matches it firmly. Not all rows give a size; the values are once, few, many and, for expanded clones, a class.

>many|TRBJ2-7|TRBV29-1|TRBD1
CSVGQGAHEQYF
TGCAGCGTTGGACAGGGGGCCCACGAGCAGTACTTC
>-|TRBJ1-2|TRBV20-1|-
CSAGPKGDGYTF
TGCAGTGCTGGACCAAAGGGAGATGGCTACACCTTC
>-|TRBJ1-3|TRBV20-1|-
CSARAGGPPGNTIYF
TGCAGTGCTAGGGCGGGGGGACCCCCTGGAAACACCATATATTTT
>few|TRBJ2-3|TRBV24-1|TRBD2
CATSDPTSGSVGDTQYF
TGTGCCACCAGTGATCCTACTAGCGGGAGTGTTGGAGATACGCAGTATTTT
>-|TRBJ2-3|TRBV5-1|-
CASGLRLTDTQYF
TGCGCCAGCGGACTTAGACTCACAGATACGCAGTATTTT
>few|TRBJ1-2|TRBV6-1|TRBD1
CASRSTGVNYGYTF
TGTGCCAGCAGAAGTACAGGGGTCAACTATGGCTACACCTTC
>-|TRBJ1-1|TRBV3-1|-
CASSQGGERHAFF
TGTGCCAGCAGCCAAGGGGGAGAGAGGCATGCTTTCTTT
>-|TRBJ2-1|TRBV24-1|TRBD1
CATSDRGNNNDGQFF
TGTGCCACATCGGACAGGGGGAATAACAATGATGGGCAGTTCTTC
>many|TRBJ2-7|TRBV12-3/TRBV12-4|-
CASSPPGGLGYEQYF
TGTGCCAGCAGTCCCCCCGGGGGGCTCGGCTACGAGCAGTACTTC
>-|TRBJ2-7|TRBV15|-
CATSRDWGQSSYEQYF
TGTGCCACCAGCAGAGATTGGGGCCAGAGCTCCTACGAGCAGTACTTC
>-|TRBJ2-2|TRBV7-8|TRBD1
CASSSGTGGRRELFF
TGTGCCAGCAGCTCCGGGACAGGGGGTAGGCGGGAGCTGTTTTTT
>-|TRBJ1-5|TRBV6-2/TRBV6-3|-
CASQGQYNQPQHF
TGTGCCAGCCAAGGACAGTACAATCAGCCCCAGCATTTT
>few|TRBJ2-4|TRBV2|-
CASSRNSWAKNIQYF
TGTGCCAGCAGTCGCAACAGCTGGGCCAAAAACATTCAGTACTTC
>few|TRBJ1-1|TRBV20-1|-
CSARPRKGPGTEAFF
TGCAGTGCTAGACCCCGAAAGGGCCCGGGCACTGAAGCTTTCTTT
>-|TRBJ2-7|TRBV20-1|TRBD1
CSAPGTGGYEQYF
TGCAGTGCCCCCGGGACAGGTGGTTACGAGCAGTACTTC
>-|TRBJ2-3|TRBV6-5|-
CASSYSPWTDTSTDTQYF
TGTGCCAGCAGTTATTCCCCCTGGACAGATACGAGCACAGATACGCAGTATTTT
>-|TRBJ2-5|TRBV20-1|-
CSAGRETQYF
TGCAGTGCTGGCCGGGAGACCCAGTACTTC
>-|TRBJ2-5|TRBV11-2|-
CATDDRMRETQYF
TGTGCCACCGACGACAGGATGAGGGAGACCCAGTACTTC
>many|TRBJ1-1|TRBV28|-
CASSSNMNTEAFF
TGTGCCAGCAGTTCCAATATGAACACTGAAGCTTTCTTT
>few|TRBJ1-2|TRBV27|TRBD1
CASRAGTGGAHGYTF
TGTGCCAGCAGGGCCGGGACAGGGGGCGCCCATGGCTACACCTTC
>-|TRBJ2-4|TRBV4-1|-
CASSRYGQRNIQYF
TGCGCCAGCAGCCGTTACGGACAGAGAAACATTCAGTACTTC
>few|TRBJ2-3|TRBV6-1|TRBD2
CASRGGAGTDTQYF
TGTGCCAGCCGCGGGGGGGCCGGGACAGATACGCAGTATTTT
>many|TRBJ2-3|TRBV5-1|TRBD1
CASSSGQGEDTQYF
TGCGCCAGCAGCTCCGGACAGGGGGAGGATACGCAGTATTTT
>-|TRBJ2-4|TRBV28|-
CASSLGGTVLAKNIQYF
TGTGCCAGCAGTTTGGGTGGGACGGTACTAGCCAAAAACATTCAGTACTTC
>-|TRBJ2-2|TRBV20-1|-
CSARVGGRNTGELFF
TGCAGTGCTAGAGTCGGCGGAAGGAACACCGGGGAGCTGTTTTTT
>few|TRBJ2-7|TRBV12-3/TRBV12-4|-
CASTLGLRNDEQYF
TGTGCCAGCACTCTCGGGCTACGAAACGACGAGCAGTACTTC
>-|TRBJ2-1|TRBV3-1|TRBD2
CASSHGDSGSYNEQFF
TGTGCCAGCAGCCATGGGGATAGCGGGAGCTACAATGAGCAGTTCTTC
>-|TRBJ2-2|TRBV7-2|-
CASRHLSGELFF
TGTGCCAGCCGCCACCTATCCGGGGAGCTGTTTTTT
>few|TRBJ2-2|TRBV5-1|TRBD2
CASSLNLAGNTGELFF
TGCGCCAGCAGCTTGAACCTAGCGGGGAACACCGGGGAGCTGTTTTTT
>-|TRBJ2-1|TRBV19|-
CASSTSGQIPNEQFF
TGTGCCAGTAGTACCTCGGGCCAAATCCCCAATGAGCAGTTCTTC
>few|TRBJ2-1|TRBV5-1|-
CASSLAGLANNEQFF
TGCGCCAGCAGCTTGGCCGGGCTAGCCAACAATGAGCAGTTCTTC
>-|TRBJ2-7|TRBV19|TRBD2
CASSITSGDYEQYF
TGTGCCAGTAGTATCACTAGCGGGGACTACGAGCAGTACTTC
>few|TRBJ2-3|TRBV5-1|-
CASSLGGTLDTQYF
TGCGCCAGCAGCCTTGGGGGGACCTTAGATACGCAGTATTTT
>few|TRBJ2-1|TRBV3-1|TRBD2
CASSRLALRDEQFF
TGTGCCAGCAGCCGACTAGCCCTTCGCGATGAGCAGTTCTTC
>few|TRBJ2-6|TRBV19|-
CASTPRYSGANVLTF
TGTGCCAGTACCCCAAGGTATTCTGGGGCCAACGTCCTGACTTTC
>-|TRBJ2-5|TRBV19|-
CASRSGDTQETQYF
TGTGCCAGTCGCTCCGGGGACACACAAGAGACCCAGTACTTC
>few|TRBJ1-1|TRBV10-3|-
CAISDLNTEAFF
TGTGCCATCAGTGATCTTAACACTGAAGCTTTCTTT
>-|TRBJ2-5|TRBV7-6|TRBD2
CASSRLSGSGETQYF
TGTGCCAGCAGCCGTCTCAGCGGGAGTGGTGAGACCCAGTACTTC
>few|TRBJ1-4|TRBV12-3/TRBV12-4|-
CASNSDSPPNEKLFF
TGTGCCAGCAATAGTGACAGCCCTCCGAATGAAAAACTGTTTTTT